Listed below are T cell receptor beta chains from one sample, sequenced in a study of blood T cell repertoires in COVID-19. TCRdb keeps only in-frame clones here, not all; method: immunoSEQ multiplex PCR. The table shows 150,000 to 200,000 clones, with 80% to 90% occurring only once. The specimen was peripheral blood. These receptors were collected from a man aged 60 to 75 with acute or convalescent COVID-19. CDR3s include the opening cysteine and the closing phenylalanine or tryptophan. The D gene is left open where the match is weak. A row's size may be missing; if present it is once, few, many or a size class.

D gene	clone size	V gene	J gene	CDR3 protein	CDR3 DNA
-	-	TRBV7-2	TRBJ1-1	CASSPWAGNTEAFF	TGTGCCAGCAGCCCTTGGGCGGGGAACACTGAAGCTTTCTTT
TRBD2	once	TRBV5-1	TRBJ2-3	CASSSGTSGRTRTDTQYF	TGCGCCAGCAGCTCCGGGACTAGCGGGAGGACCCGCACAGATACGCAGTATTTT
TRBD1	-	TRBV7-3	TRBJ1-2	CASSLRGGDYGYTF	TGTGCCAGCAGCTTACGAGGGGGCGACTATGGCTACACCTTC
TRBD1	once	TRBV4-1	TRBJ2-1	CASSQPPGTGVRPEQFF	TGCGCCAGCAGCCAACCCCCCGGGACAGGGGTTCGCCCTGAGCAGTTCTTC
TRBD1	few	TRBV27	TRBJ1-2	CASRRQGINYGYTF	TGTGCCAGCAGGAGACAGGGGATAAACTATGGCTACACCTTC
TRBD1	-	TRBV11-3	TRBJ2-2	CASSSGGAETGELFF	TGTGCCAGCAGCTCAGGGGGCGCGGAAACCGGGGAGCTGTTTTTT
-	-	TRBV28	TRBJ1-3	CASSISGFGGNTIYF	TGTGCCAGCAGTATCTCAGGGTTCGGCGGAAACACCATATATTTT
-	-	TRBV6-1	TRBJ1-5	CASSASRAASNQPQHF	TGTGCCAGCAGTGCGTCCAGGGCGGCGAGCAATCAGCCCCAGCATTTT
-	once	TRBV5-1	TRBJ2-4	CASSSALAGNIQYF	TGCGCCAGCAGCTCGGCTCTAGCCGGGAACATTCAGTACTTC
TRBD1	-	TRBV18	TRBJ2-7	CASSPGTGAYEQYF	TGTGCCAGCTCACCAGGGACAGGGGCCTACGAGCAGTACTTC
TRBD1	-	TRBV25-1	TRBJ1-5	CASSESGGGNQPQHF	TGTGCCAGCAGTGAATCAGGGGGTGGCAATCAGCCCCAGCATTTT
-	-	TRBV7-8	TRBJ2-7	CASSPTYATLSYEQYF	TGTGCCAGCAGCCCCACCTATGCGACTCTCTCCTACGAGCAGTACTTC
-	-	TRBV7-8	TRBJ2-2	CAIGAGPSNTGELFF	TGTGCCATAGGGGCAGGGCCCTCGAACACCGGGGAGCTGTTTTTT
TRBD1	-	TRBV28	TRBJ2-7	CASSSLGTGGYEQYF	TGTGCCAGCAGCTCTCTCGGGACAGGGGGCTACGAGCAGTACTTC
TRBD2	-	TRBV10-3	TRBJ2-3	CAISEGTSGNNPDTQYF	TGTGCCATCAGTGAGGGGACTAGCGGGAACAATCCAGATACGCAGTATTTT
-	-	TRBV7-2	TRBJ1-4	CASSLGRDEKLFF	TGTGCCAGCAGCTTAGGCAGGGATGAAAAACTGTTTTTT
TRBD1	-	TRBV25-1	TRBJ1-1	CASSARELWTGEAFF	TGTGCCAGCAGTGCCCGCGAGCTTTGGACAGGAGAAGCTTTCTTT
TRBD1	once	TRBV4-2	TRBJ1-2	CASSQEGTGANYGYTF	TGTGCCAGCAGCCAAGAAGGGACAGGAGCTAACTATGGCTACACCTTC
-	-	TRBV5-1	TRBJ2-2	CASSLGSGTGELFF	TGCGCCAGCAGCTTGGGTTCAGGGACCGGGGAGCTGTTTTTT
TRBD2	-	TRBV6-5	TRBJ2-1	CASSFPGLARGNEQFF	TGTGCCAGCAGTTTCCCCGGACTAGCGCGGGGGAATGAGCAGTTCTTC
-	-	TRBV11-1	TRBJ1-1	CASSPELGMNTEAFF	TGTGCCAGCAGCCCAGAGCTAGGAATGAACACTGAAGCTTTCTTT
-	-	TRBV27	TRBJ1-1	CASSVLPRDMTEAFF	TGTGCCAGCAGCGTCCTACCCAGGGATATGACTGAAGCTTTCTTT
-	-	TRBV28	TRBJ1-1	CASSLWQGHTEAFF	TGTGCCAGCAGTTTATGGCAGGGTCACACTGAAGCTTTCTTT
-	once	TRBV28	TRBJ1-4	CASSPRDGRNEKLFF	TGTGCCAGCAGTCCGCGGGACGGAAGGAATGAAAAACTGTTTTTT
-	-	TRBV30	TRBJ1-2	CAWGKGAYGYTF	TGTGCCTGGGGAAAGGGAGCGTATGGCTACACCTTC
TRBD1	-	TRBV9	TRBJ2-1	CASSVSTGGEQFF	TGTGCCAGCAGCGTGTCTACAGGGGGCGAGCAGTTCTTC
-	few	TRBV2	TRBJ1-6	CASSEGWGGNSPLHF	TGTGCCAGCAGTGAAGGCTGGGGGGGTAATTCACCCCTCCACTTT
TRBD2	-	TRBV5-6	TRBJ2-1	CASSPWSGLAAYNEQFF	TGTGCCAGCAGCCCTTGGTCAGGACTAGCGGCCTACAATGAGCAGTTCTTC
-	-	TRBV5-3	TRBJ2-3	CARSHRQTLSSTDTQYF	TGTGCCAGAAGCCACCGACAAACCCTTTCTAGCACAGATACGCAGTATTTT
-	-	TRBV28	TRBJ1-1	CASSPQGMNTEAFF	TGTGCCAGCAGTCCCCAGGGCATGAACACTGAAGCTTTCTTT
-	-	TRBV28	TRBJ1-1	CASSFPDSAGGAFF	TGTGCCAGCAGTTTCCCGGACAGTGCAGGAGGAGCTTTCTTT
-	-	TRBV7-3	TRBJ1-1	CASSLYQGTEAFF	TGTGCCAGCAGCTTATATCAGGGCACTGAAGCTTTCTTT
-	once	TRBV5-4	TRBJ1-1	CASSLAGSYITEAFF	TGTGCCAGCAGCTTAGCGGGGTCTTATATCACTGAAGCTTTCTTT
-	-	TRBV6-5	TRBJ2-1	CASTWRTAYNEQFF	TGTGCCAGCACATGGCGGACAGCCTACAATGAGCAGTTCTTC
TRBD1	-	TRBV11-2	TRBJ2-5	CASSLGQGAWGETQYF	TGTGCCAGCAGCCTCGGGCAGGGGGCATGGGGAGAGACCCAGTACTTC
-	-	TRBV5-5	TRBJ1-4	CASSQAKDSNEKLFF	TGTGCCAGCAGCCAAGCCAAAGACAGTAATGAAAAACTGTTTTTT
-	once	TRBV12-3/TRBV12-4	TRBJ1-6	CASRLEHSPLHF	TGTGCCAGCAGGCTGGAGCATTCACCCCTCCACTTT
-	-	TRBV7-6	TRBJ2-3	CASSLGASGTDTQYF	TGTGCCAGCAGCTTAGGGGCTAGCGGCACAGATACGCAGTATTTT
TRBD1	-	TRBV10-3	TRBJ2-1	CAISESTLSRDRGNNEQFF	TGTGCCATCAGTGAGTCGACATTGTCGCGAGACAGGGGGAACAATGAGCAGTTCTTC
TRBD1	-	TRBV28	TRBJ1-5	CALGGRQGRGNQPQHF	TGTGCCTTAGGGGGGCGACAGGGAAGGGGAAATCAGCCCCAGCATTTT
-	-	TRBV28	TRBJ1-6	CASSFIAGGGNSPLHF	TGTGCCAGCAGTTTTATCGCCGGGGGAGGCAATTCACCCCTCCACTTT
TRBD1	-	TRBV6-5	TRBJ2-1	CASSYATGDEQFF	TGTGCCAGCAGTTACGCAACAGGGGATGAGCAGTTCTTC
-	once	TRBV2	TRBJ2-7	CASSDEAGLYEQYF	TGTGCCAGCAGTGATGAGGCAGGGCTTTACGAGCAGTACTTC
-	-	TRBV18	TRBJ1-5	CASSLPQGNQPQHF	TGTGCCAGCTCACTCCCCCAGGGGAATCAGCCCCAGCATTTT
-	many	TRBV7-6	TRBJ1-2	CASSLTAGGYGYTF	TGTGCCAGCAGCCTAACCGCGGGGGGGTATGGCTACACCTTC
-	few	TRBV9	TRBJ1-2	CASSSGGYGYTF	TGTGCCAGCAGCTCCGGGGGCTATGGCTACACCTTC
TRBD2	-	TRBV2	TRBJ2-1	CASGGSYNEQFF	TGTGCCAGCGGCGGGAGCTACAATGAGCAGTTCTTC
-	-	TRBV2	TRBJ1-5	CASSDGQGNQPQHF	TGTGCCAGCAGTGATGGGCAGGGAAACCAGCCCCAGCATTTT
TRBD1	once	TRBV28	TRBJ1-5	CASSPDRATPSRSNQPQHF	TGTGCCAGCAGTCCAGACAGGGCAACCCCATCGAGAAGCAATCAGCCCCAGCATTTT
TRBD1	-	TRBV28	TRBJ1-2	CASSPRTGGWLEANYGYTF	TGTGCCAGCAGCCCGAGGACAGGGGGCTGGCTGGAAGCTAACTATGGCTACACCTTC
-	-	TRBV25-1	TRBJ1-1	CASSDQRVRAFF	TGTGCCAGCAGTGATCAGCGGGTAAGAGCTTTCTTT